Below are 25 T cell receptor beta chains sequenced from a single sample in a study of cytomegalovirus exposure and HLA in healthy donors. PCR was performed using 60 Vbeta and 13 Jbeta primers. The method was immunoSEQ multiplex PCR; TCRdb's version includes in-frame clones alone and lacks a portion of them. The sample yields approximately 110,000 clones, about 81% seen once. Material for sequencing was PBMCs. The receptors were sampled from a woman aged 30 to 39 in good health and CMV-seronegative.

The chain has TRBV6-1 and TRBJ2-5; 8 bases map to TRBD2. With 1 base clipped from V and 4 bases from J, the junction kept 8 bases outside the gene matches. The CDR3 sequence is 16 residues long. The germline V gene encodes CDR1 MNHNS and CDR2 SASEGT. The CDR3 region has the DNA TGTGCCAGCAGTGAAGGAGCGGGAGTGTGGGCAGAGACCCAGTACTTC. Protein: CASSEGAGVWAETQYF.

Notes on this clone: One junction end does not reproduce the germline sequence, and a read error may be involved. The CDR3 bases are TGTGCTAGCAGCCAAGGACTAGCGGGAGGCAATGAGCAGTTCTTC. It translates to CASSQGLAGGNEQFF. The rearrangement uses TRBV7-7 and TRBJ2-1, with 14 bases that match TRBD2. This CDR3 contains 15 residues. The germline CDR1 and CDR2 sequences are SSHAT and FNYEAQ (reference sequence).

This clone was detected only once. This chain links TRBV29-1 with TRBJ2-5; the D gene is possibly TRBD1 (6 bases). CDR1 and CDR2 (germline): SQVTM, ANQGSEA. The ends were cut back, 3 bases at V and 5 bases at J, with 16 bases in the middle. CDR3 length: 14 amino acids. The CDR3 nucleotides read TGCAGCGTTGAGGGCAGGGGTTCTGGCGAGACCCAGTACTTC. Translated, it gives CSVEGRGSGETQYF.

The gene calls are TRBV12-5 and TRBJ1-4; 7 positions match TRBD1. The V segment lost 1 base and the J segment 6 bases; nucleotides outside the gene matches: 2. CDR3 length: 14 amino acids. Germline V CDR1 and CDR2: LGHNT, FRNRAP. The CDR3 reads CASGLGQGDEKLFF. CDR3 nucleotide sequence: TGTGCTAGTGGTTTGGGACAGGGCGATGAAAAACTGTTTTTT.

This chain links TRBV19 with TRBJ2-3; D gene uncertain. Germline V CDR1 and CDR2: LNHDA, SQIVND (reference sequence). The germline V and J ends were trimmed by 3 bases and 2 bases, with 6 bases remaining between them. There are 13 residues in the CDR3. The CDR3 here is CASSMTPTDTQYF. CDR3 nucleotide sequence: TGTGCCAGTAGTATGACACCCACAGATACGCAGTATTTT.

V usage is TRBV7-9 and J usage is TRBJ1-1, with unresolved D. Trimming left V 1 base short and J 4 bases short, with 7 bases between. In germline, CDR1 is SEHNR, CDR2 FQNEAQ (reference sequence). This CDR3 comprises 13 residues. CDR3 in amino acids: CASSLGGTTEAFF. CDR3 nucleotide sequence: TGTGCCAGCAGCTTAGGCGGCACCACTGAAGCTTTCTTT.

The chain joins TRBV6-5 to TRBJ2-7; D perhaps matches TRBD1 (5 bases). CDR1 MNHEY and CDR2 SVGAGI come from the germline V gene. The CDR3 is 13 amino acids. Trimming pared 5 bases from V and 7 bases from J, leaving 15 bases between. The CDR3 DNA follows: TGTGCCAGCAGTGAAAGGGGTTTGAGGGAGCAGTACTTC. Its protein is CASSERGLREQYF.

The chain recombines TRBV5-1 with TRBJ2-5, with TRBD1 matching over 11 bases. The trim removed 3 bases at V and 5 bases at J, leaving 6 bases unmatched. Germline V gives CDR1 SGHRS, CDR2 YFSETQ. The CDR3 length is 15 residues. CDR3 amino acids: CASSSGQGDTETQYF. CDR3 DNA sequence: TGCGCCAGCAGCTCGGGACAGGGGGACACTGAGACCCAGTACTTC. The complete variable domain, with remaining parts taken from reference TRBV5-1 and TRBJ2-5, reads KAGVTQTPRYLIKTRGQQVTLSCSPISGHRSVSWYQQTPGQGLQFLFEYFSETQRNKGNFPGRFSGRQFSNSRSEMNVSTLELGDSALYLCASSSGQGDTETQYFGPGTRLLVL.

The chain is built from TRBV5-8 and TRBJ1-1; perhaps TRBD1 as D (5 bases). Trimming left V 4 bases short and J 8 bases short, with 15 bases between. CDR3 length: 13 amino acids. Germline CDR1 and CDR2: SGHTS and YDEGEE. DNA of the CDR3: TGTGCCAGCAGCCGGTTAAGGGGAACCGAAGCTTTCTTT. Its protein is CASSRLRGTEAFF.

This clone was detected a few times. The genes are TRBV19 and TRBJ2-1, with 7 bases matching TRBD2. The germline V gene has CDR1 LNHDA and CDR2 SQIVND (reference sequence). CDR3 size: 14 residues. V shed 3 bases and J 9 bases; nucleotides not matched to a gene: 8. CDR3 bases: TGTGCCAGTAGTATCCCCGGGAGGTCCCTTGAGCAGTTCTTC. It specifies CASSIPGRSLEQFF.

The chain employs TRBV6-5 and TRBJ2-5, with 10 bases aligning to TRBD1. This CDR3 has 15 amino acids. The ends lost 4 bases at V and 4 bases at J; junction bases unmatched: 6. CDR1 MNHEY and CDR2 SVGAGI come from the germline V gene. CDR3 nucleotide sequence: TGTGCCAGCAGTTCGACAGGGGGCCTAGTAGAGACCCAGTACTTC. This codes for CASSSTGGLVETQYF.

The rearrangement links TRBV4-3 to TRBJ1-4; 10 nucleotides line up with TRBD1. Trimming at V came to 0 bases and at J to 1 base, leaving 8 bases not matched to a gene. Germline lookup yields CDR1 LGHNA and CDR2 YSLEER. CDR3 size: 19 residues. The chain's CDR3 is CASSQDGMGTGETNEKLFF. The DNA of the CDR3 is TGCGCCAGCAGCCAAGATGGTATGGGGACAGGGGAAACTAATGAAAAACTGTTTTTT.

This clone was found once. The chain combines TRBV9 with TRBJ2-2, with 7 positions matching TRBD1. CDR3 length: 13 residues. V lost 5 bases, J lost 4 bases, and 2 bases stayed unmatched. Germline assignment: CDR1 SGDLS and CDR2 YYNGEE. CDR3 sequence reads: CASRDRATGELFF. CDR3 in DNA: TGTGCCAGCAGAGACAGGGCCACCGGGGAGCTGTTTTTT.

The rearrangement uses TRBV11-2 and TRBJ1-1; possibly TRBD1 for D (6 bases). Trimming took 6 bases from V and 4 from J, leaving 15 bases between them. The germline V gene encodes CDR1 SGHAT and CDR2 FQNNGV. The CDR3 totals 14 residues. The CDR3 DNA reads as TGTGCCAGCAGGTACAGGGTGTCGAGCACTGAAGCTTTCTTT. This encodes CASRYRVSSTEAFF.

The gene calls are TRBV4-1 and TRBJ1-1, with a possible D match to TRBD1 (5 bases). Germline V gives CDR1 MGHRA, CDR2 YSYEKL. V was trimmed by 3 bases and J by 1 base, leaving 9 bases between them. This CDR3 contains 14 residues. The CDR3 DNA reads as TGCGCCAGCAGCCAGGGCAGGGCGAACACTGAAGCTTTCTTT. Translated, it gives CASSQGRANTEAFF.

This chain links TRBV30 with TRBJ1-2; TRBD1 might be the D (5 bases). Trimming removed 4 bases at V and 3 bases at J, with 15 bases between. The germline V gene has CDR1 GTSNPN and CDR2 SVGIG (reference sequence). The length of the CDR3 is 14 residues. CDR3 amino acids: CAWINSGRDYGYTF. The CDR3 coding sequence is TGTGCCTGGATAAACTCTGGCAGGGACTATGGCTACACCTTC.

The rearrangement joins TRBV2 to TRBJ2-7, with 7 positions matching TRBD1. The V segment lost 5 bases and the J segment 1 base; nucleotides outside the gene matches: 11. The germline gives CDR1 SNHLY, CDR2 FYNNEI. The CDR3 covers 16 residues. CDR3 DNA sequence: TGTGCCAGCAGTAGGCCCACAGGGGTTTTTTCCTACGAGCAGTACTTC. It yields the protein CASSRPTGVFSYEQYF.

The chain links TRBV7-2 to TRBJ2-1; TRBD2 matches 12 bases. The CDR3 is 15 amino acids. The V gene's germline CDR1 is SGHTA and CDR2 FQGNSA. V gave up 2 bases and J gave up 10 bases; unmatched junction bases: 6. CDR3 sequence (DNA): TGTGCCAGCAGCTTACAGACTAGCGGGAGAAGGGAGCAGTTCTTC. This sequence encodes CASSLQTSGRREQFF.

Regarding this clone: An end of the junction does not agree with germline; a read error may underlie this. The V call is TRBV9, the J call TRBJ2-7; D possibly corresponds to TRBD1 (5 bases). Germline V gene data show CDR1 as SGDLS and CDR2 as YYNGEE. The CDR3 extends over 15 amino acids. CDR3 in amino acids: CASNVDPTAPYEQYF. The CDR3 DNA follows: TGTGCCAGCAACGTAGACCCGACAGCTCCCTACGAGCAGTACTTC.

V is TRBV11-2 and J is TRBJ2-3; the match to TRBD2 covers 12 bases. J was trimmed by 0 bases and V by 5 bases; bases with no gene match: 3. The CDR3 runs 16 residues. Germline-derived CDR1 and CDR2 are SGHAT and FQNNGV. The CDR3 loop reads CASSPTSGRSTDTQYF. DNA of the CDR3: TGTGCCAGCAGCCCGACTAGCGGGAGAAGCACAGATACGCAGTATTTT. The complete variable domain, with remaining parts taken from reference TRBV11-2 and TRBJ2-3, reads EAGVAQSPRYKIIEKRQSVAFWCNPISGHATLYWYQQILGQGPKLLIQFQNNGVVDDSQLPKDRFSAERLKGVDSTLKIQPAKLEDSAVYLCASSPTSGRSTDTQYFGPGTRLTVL.

The genes are TRBV5-4 and TRBJ2-5; 12 nucleotides agree with TRBD2. CDR3 length: 15 amino acids. V gave up 3 bases and J gave up 1 base; unmatched junction bases: 1. The germline V gene has CDR1 SGHNT and CDR2 YYREEE (reference sequence). The CDR3 is CASSSGLAGQETQYF. The CDR3 DNA reads TGTGCCAGCAGCTCGGGACTAGCGGGCCAAGAGACCCAGTACTTC. Drawing the rest from reference TRBV5-4 and TRBJ2-5, the complete variable domain is ETGVTQSPTHLIKTRGQQVTLRCSSQSGHNTVSWYQQALGQGPQFIFQYYREEENGRGNFPPRFSGLQFPNYSSELNVNALELDDSALYLCASSSGLAGQETQYFGPGTRLLVL.

The V call is TRBV7-2, the J call TRBJ1-5; TRBD1 might be the D (6 bases). This CDR3 is 15 amino acids long. Germline values: CDR1 SGHTA, CDR2 FQGNSA. The V end was cut by 2 bases, the J end by 3 bases, with 11 bases between. This CDR3 reads CASSLMAGANQPQHF. Written as DNA, the CDR3 is TGTGCCAGCAGCTTAATGGCAGGGGCCAATCAGCCCCAGCATTTT. The full variable domain, its missing parts supplied by reference TRBV7-2 and TRBJ1-5, is GAGVSQSPSNKVTEKGKDVELRCDPISGHTALYWYRQSLGQGLEFLIYFQGNSAPDKSGLPSDRFSAERTGGSVSTLTIQRTQQEDSAVYLCASSLMAGANQPQHFGDGTRLSIL.

The rearrangement joins TRBV11-3 to TRBJ1-1; D is perhaps TRBD1 (5 bases). The ends were cut back, 2 bases at V and 4 bases at J, with 14 bases in the middle. CDR3 length: 15 residues. Germline CDR1 reads SGHNT; CDR2 reads YENEEA. The CDR3 loop reads CASSLKGQMSTEAFF. The DNA for the CDR3 is TGTGCCAGCAGCTTAAAAGGACAAATGAGCACTGAAGCTTTCTTT. Complete variable domain (other parts from reference TRBV11-3 and TRBJ1-1): EAGVVQSPRYKIIEKKQPVAFWCNPISGHNTLYWYLQNLGQGPELLIRYENEEAVDDSQLPKDRFSAERLKGVDSTLKIQPAELGDSAVYLCASSLKGQMSTEAFFGQGTRLTVV.

This chain uses TRBV7-8 with TRBJ1-1; D perhaps matches TRBD1 (6 bases). CDR3 size: 16 residues. Germline CDR1 reads SGHVS; CDR2 reads FQNEAQ. V was clipped by 6 bases and J by 1 base, with 18 bases between them. CDR3 in amino acids: CASSLGQPGGNTEAFF. As DNA, the CDR3 is TGTGCCAGCAGTCTAGGACAGCCCGGAGGGAACACTGAAGCTTTCTTT.

The chain uses TRBV5-1 and TRBJ1-2, with D maybe TRBD1 (5 bases). V dropped 5 bases and J dropped 3 bases, with 14 bases sitting between them. The CDR3 has 14 amino acids. The V gene's germline CDR1 is SGHRS and CDR2 YFSETQ. In DNA form, the CDR3 reads TGCGCCAGCAGTACTCCCGGAGGGGACTATGGCTACACCTTC. Encoded protein: CASSTPGGDYGYTF.